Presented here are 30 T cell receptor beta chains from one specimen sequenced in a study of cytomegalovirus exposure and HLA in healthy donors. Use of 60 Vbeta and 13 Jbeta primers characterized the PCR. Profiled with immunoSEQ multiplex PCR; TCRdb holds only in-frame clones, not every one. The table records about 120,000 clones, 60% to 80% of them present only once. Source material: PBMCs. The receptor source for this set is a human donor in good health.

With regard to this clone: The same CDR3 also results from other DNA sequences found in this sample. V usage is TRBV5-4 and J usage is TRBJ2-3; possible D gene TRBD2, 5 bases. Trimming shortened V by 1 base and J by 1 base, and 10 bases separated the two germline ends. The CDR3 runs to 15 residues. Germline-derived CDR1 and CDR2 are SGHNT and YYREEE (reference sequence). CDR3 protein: CASSLSGSGTDTQYF. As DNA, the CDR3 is TGTGCCAGCAGCTTGTCGGGGAGCGGCACAGATACGCAGTATTTT.

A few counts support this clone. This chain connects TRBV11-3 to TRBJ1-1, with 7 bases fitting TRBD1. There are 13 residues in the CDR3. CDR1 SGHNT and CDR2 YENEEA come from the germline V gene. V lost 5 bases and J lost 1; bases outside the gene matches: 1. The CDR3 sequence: CASSRDRNTEAFF. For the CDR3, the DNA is TGTGCCAGCAGCAGGGACAGGAACACTGAAGCTTTCTTT.

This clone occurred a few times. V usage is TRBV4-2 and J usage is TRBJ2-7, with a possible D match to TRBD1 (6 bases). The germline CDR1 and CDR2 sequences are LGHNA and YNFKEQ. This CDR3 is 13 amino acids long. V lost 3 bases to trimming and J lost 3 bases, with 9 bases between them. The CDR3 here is CASSQQQGYEQYF. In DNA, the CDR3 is TGTGCCAGCAGCCAGCAACAGGGCTACGAGCAGTACTTC.

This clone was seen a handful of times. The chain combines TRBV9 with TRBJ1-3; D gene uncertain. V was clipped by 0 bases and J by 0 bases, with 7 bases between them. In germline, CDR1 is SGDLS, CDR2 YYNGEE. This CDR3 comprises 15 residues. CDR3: CASSVDGLSGNTIYF. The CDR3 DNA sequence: TGTGCCAGCAGCGTAGACGGTCTCTCTGGAAACACCATATATTTT.

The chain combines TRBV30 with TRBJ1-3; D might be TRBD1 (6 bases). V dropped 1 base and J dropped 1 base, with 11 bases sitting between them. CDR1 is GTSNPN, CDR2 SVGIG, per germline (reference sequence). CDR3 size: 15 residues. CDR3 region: CAWSGDQGSGNTIYF. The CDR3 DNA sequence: TGTGCCTGGAGTGGAGATCAGGGGTCTGGAAACACCATATATTTT. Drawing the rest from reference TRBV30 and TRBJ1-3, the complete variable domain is SQTIHQWPATLVQPVGSPLSLECTVEGTSNPNLYWYRQAAGRGLQLLFYSVGIGQISSEVPQNLSASRPQDRQFILSSKKLLLSDSGFYLCAWSGDQGSGNTIYFGEGSWLTVV.

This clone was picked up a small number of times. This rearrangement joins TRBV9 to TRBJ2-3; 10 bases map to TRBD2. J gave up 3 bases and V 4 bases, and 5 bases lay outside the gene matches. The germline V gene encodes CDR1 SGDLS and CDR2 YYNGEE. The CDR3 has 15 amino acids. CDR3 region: CASSSSGGVTDTQYF. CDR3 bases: TGTGCCAGCAGCTCAAGCGGGGGGGTAACAGATACGCAGTATTTT.

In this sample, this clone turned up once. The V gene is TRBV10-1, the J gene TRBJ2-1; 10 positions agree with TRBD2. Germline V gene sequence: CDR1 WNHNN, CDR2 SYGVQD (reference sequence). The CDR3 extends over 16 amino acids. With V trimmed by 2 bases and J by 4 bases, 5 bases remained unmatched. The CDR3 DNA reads TGCGCCAGCAGTGAGCTGCGGACTAGCGGTTACAATGAGCAGTTCTTC. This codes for CASSELRTSGYNEQFF.

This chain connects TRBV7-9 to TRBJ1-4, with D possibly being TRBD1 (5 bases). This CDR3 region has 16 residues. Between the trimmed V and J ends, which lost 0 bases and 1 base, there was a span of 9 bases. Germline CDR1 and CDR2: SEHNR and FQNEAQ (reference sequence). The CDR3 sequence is CASSLAGAGTNEKLFF. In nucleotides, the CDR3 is TGTGCCAGCAGCTTAGCAGGGGCAGGAACTAATGAAAAACTGTTTTTT.

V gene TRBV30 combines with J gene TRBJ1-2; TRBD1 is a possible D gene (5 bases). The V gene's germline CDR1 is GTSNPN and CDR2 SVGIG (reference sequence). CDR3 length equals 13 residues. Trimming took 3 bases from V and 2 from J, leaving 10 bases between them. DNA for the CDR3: TGTGCCTGGAGCCAGGGAAGAAACTATGGCTACACCTTC. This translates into CAWSQGRNYGYTF.

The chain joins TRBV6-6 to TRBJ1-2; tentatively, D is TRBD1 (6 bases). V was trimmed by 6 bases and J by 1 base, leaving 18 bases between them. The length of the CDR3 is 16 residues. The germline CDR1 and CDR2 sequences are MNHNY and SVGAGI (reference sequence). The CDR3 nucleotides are TGTGCCAGCAGCCCTAACACAGGGACCAATAACTATGGCTACACCTTC. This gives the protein CASSPNTGTNNYGYTF.

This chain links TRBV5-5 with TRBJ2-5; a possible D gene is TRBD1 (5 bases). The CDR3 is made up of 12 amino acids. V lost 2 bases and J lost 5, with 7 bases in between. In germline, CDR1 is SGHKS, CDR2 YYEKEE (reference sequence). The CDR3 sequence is CASSFAGETQYF. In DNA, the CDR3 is TGTGCCAGCAGCTTCGCAGGGGAGACCCAGTACTTC.

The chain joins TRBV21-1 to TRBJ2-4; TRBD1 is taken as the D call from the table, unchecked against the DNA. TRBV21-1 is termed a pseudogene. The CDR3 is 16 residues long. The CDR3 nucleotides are TGTGCCAGCAGCAGTGAAAGGGGCTTAGCCAAAAACATTCAGTACTTC. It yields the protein CASSSERGLAKNIQYF.

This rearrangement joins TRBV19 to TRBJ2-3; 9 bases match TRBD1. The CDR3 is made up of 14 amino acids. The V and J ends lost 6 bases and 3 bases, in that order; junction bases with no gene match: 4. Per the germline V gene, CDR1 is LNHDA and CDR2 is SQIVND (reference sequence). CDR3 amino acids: CASRGQGGTDTQYF. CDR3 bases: TGTGCCAGTAGGGGACAGGGCGGTACAGATACGCAGTATTTT.

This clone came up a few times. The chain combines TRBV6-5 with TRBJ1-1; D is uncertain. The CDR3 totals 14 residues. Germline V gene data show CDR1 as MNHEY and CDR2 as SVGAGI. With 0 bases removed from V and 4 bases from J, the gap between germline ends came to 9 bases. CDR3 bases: TGTGCCAGCAGTTACTCGAAGAGTGGCACTGAAGCTTTCTTT. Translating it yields CASSYSKSGTEAFF.

Written as DNA, the CDR3 is TGTGCCAGCAGTGAATGGGCAGGTTACAATGAGCAGTTCTTC. Protein: CASSEWAGYNEQFF. The J gene is TRBJ2-1, the V gene TRBV25-1; the D is unclear. CDR1 is MGHDK, CDR2 SYGVNS, per germline. V was cut by 1 base and J by 4 bases, with 8 bases left in between. CDR3 length: 14 residues.

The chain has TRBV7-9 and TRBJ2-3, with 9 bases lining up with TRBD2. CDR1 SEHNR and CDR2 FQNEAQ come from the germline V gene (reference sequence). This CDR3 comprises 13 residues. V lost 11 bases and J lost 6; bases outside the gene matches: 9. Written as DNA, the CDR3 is TGTGCCGCGGACGGGACTAGCCTCGATACGCAGTATTTT. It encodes CAADGTSLDTQYF.

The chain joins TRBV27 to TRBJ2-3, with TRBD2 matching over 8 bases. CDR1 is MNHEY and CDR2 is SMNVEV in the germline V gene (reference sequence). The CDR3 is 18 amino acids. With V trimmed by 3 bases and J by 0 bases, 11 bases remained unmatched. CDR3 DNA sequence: TGTGCCAGCAGTTTCTACGGAGGGGTAGCGGGGAGCACAGATACGCAGTATTTT. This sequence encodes CASSFYGGVAGSTDTQYF.

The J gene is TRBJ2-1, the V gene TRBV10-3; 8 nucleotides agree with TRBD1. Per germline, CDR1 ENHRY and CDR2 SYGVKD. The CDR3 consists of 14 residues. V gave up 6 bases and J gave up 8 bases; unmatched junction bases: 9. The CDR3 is CAIRGQARADEQFF. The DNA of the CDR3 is TGTGCCATCAGGGGACAGGCGAGGGCGGATGAGCAGTTCTTC.

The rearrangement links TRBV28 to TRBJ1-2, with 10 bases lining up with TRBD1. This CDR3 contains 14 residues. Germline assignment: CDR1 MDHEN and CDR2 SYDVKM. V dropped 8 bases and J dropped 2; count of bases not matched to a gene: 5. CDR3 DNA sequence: TGTGCCAGCTATGGGACAGGGGAGAACTATGGCTACACCTTC. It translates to CASYGTGENYGYTF.

The DNA of the CDR3 is TGTGCCAGCAGCTTGGGGGCGGGTACACCCCTCCACTTT. It codes for CASSLGAGTPLHF. V and J are TRBV5-8 and TRBJ1-6; D ambiguous. The V end was cut by 0 bases, the J end by 11 bases, with 9 bases between. Germline V gives CDR1 SGHTS, CDR2 YDEGEE. The CDR3 consists of 13 residues.

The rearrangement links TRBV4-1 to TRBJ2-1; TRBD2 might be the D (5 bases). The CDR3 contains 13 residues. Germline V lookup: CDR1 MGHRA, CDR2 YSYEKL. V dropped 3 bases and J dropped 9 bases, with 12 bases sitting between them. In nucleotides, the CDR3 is TGCGCCAGCAGCCAGGACTTCCAGGTTGAGCAGTTCTTC. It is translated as CASSQDFQVEQFF.

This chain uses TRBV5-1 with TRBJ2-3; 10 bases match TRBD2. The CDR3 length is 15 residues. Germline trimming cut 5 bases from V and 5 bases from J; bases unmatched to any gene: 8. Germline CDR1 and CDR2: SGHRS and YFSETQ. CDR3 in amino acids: CASRLSGRPGDTQYF. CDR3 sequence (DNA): TGCGCCAGCAGGCTTAGCGGGAGGCCTGGAGATACGCAGTATTTT. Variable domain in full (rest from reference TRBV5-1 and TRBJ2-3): KAGVTQTPRYLIKTRGQQVTLSCSPISGHRSVSWYQQTPGQGLQFLFEYFSETQRNKGNFPGRFSGRQFSNSRSEMNVSTLELGDSALYLCASRLSGRPGDTQYFGPGTRLTVL.

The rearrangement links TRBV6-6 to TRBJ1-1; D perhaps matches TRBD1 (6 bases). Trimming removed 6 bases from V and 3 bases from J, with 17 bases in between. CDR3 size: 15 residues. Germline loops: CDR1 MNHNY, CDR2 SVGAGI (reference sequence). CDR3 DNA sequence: TGTGCCAGCAGGCCCCCACAGGGAAGGGACACTGAAGCTTTCTTT. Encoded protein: CASRPPQGRDTEAFF.

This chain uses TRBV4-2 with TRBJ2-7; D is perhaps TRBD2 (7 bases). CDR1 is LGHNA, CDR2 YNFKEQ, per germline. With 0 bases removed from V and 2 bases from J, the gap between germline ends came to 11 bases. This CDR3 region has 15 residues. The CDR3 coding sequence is TGTGCCAGCAGCCAAGACGCGGGGGCCGCCTACGAGCAGTACTTC. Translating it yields CASSQDAGAAYEQYF.

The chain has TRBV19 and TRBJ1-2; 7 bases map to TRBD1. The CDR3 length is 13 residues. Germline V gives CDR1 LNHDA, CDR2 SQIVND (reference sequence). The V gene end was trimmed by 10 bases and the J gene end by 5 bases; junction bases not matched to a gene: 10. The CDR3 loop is CATNRDSGYGYTF. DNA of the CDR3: TGTGCCACCAACCGGGACAGTGGGTATGGCTACACCTTC.

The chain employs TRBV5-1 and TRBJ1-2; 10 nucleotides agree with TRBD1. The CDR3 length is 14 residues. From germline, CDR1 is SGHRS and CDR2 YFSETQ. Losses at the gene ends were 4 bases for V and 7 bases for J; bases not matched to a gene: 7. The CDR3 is CASSLDRGKGGYTF. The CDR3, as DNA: TGCGCCAGCAGCCTGGACAGGGGGAAGGGTGGCTACACCTTC.

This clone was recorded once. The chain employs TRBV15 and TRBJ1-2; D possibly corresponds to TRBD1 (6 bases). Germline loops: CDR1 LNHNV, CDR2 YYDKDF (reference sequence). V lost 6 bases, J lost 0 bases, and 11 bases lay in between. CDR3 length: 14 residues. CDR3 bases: TGTGCCACCAGGGCGGGGGGCTCTAACTATGGCTACACCTTC. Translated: CATRAGGSNYGYTF. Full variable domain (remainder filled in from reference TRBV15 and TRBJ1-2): DAMVIQNPRYQVTQFGKPVTLSCSQTLNHNVMYWYQQKSSQAPKLLFHYYDKDFNNEADTPDNFQSRRPNTSFCFLDIRSPGLGDTAMYLCATRAGGSNYGYTFGSGTRLTVV.

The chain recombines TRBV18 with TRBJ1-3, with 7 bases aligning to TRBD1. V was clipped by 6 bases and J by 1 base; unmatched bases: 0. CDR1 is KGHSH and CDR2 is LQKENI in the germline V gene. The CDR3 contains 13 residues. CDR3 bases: TGTGCCAGCTCGACAGGGTCTGGAAACACCATATATTTT. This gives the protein CASSTGSGNTIYF.

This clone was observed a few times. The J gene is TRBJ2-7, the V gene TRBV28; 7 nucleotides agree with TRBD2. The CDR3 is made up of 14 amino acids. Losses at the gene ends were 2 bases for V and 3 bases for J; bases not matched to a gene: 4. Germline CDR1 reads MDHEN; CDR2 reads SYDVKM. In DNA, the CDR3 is TGTGCCAGCAGTTTAGTGGGAGGGGTCTACGAGCAGTACTTC. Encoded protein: CASSLVGGVYEQYF.

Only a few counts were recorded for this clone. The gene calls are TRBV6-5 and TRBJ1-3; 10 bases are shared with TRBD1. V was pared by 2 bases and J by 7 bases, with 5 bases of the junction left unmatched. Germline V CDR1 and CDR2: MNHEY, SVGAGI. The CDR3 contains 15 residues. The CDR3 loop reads CASSYMGTGENTIYF. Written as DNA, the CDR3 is TGTGCCAGCAGTTACATGGGGACAGGGGAGAACACCATATATTTT.